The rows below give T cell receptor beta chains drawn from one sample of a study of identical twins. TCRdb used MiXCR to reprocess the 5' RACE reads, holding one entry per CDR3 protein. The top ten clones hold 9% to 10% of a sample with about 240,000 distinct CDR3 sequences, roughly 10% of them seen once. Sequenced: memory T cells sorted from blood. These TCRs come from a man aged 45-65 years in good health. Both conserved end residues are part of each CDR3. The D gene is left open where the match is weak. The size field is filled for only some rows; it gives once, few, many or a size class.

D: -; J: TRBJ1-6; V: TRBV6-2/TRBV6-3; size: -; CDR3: CASKQPASYNSPLHF; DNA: TGTGCCAGCAAACAGCCAGCTAGTTATAATTCACCCCTCCACTTT
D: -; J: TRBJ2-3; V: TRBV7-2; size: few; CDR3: CASSPRPTDTQYF; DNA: TGTGCCAGCAGCCCCCGCCCCACAGATACGCAGTATTTT
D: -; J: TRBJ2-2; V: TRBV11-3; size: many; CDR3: CASSRTYQANTGELFF; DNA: TGTGCCAGCAGCCGGACATACCAAGCGAACACCGGGGAGCTGTTTTTT
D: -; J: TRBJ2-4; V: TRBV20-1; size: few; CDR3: CSARDEQLLAKNIQYF; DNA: TGCAGTGCTAGAGATGAACAGCTATTAGCCAAAAACATTCAGTACTTC
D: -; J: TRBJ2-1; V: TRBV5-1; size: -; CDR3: CASSRDYPHEQFF; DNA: TGCGCCAGCAGCAGAGACTACCCCCATGAGCAGTTCTTC
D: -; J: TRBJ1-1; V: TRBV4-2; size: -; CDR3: CASSQEAREFTEAFF; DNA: TGTGCCAGCAGCCAAGAAGCCAGGGAGTTCACTGAAGCTTTCTTT
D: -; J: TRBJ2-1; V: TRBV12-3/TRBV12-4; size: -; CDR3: CASSLRGKQFF; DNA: TGTGCCAGCAGTTTACGGGGGAAGCAGTTCTTC
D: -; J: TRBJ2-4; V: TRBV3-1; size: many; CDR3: CASSRDTRAKNIQYF; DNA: TGTGCCAGCAGCCGAGACACCAGAGCCAAAAACATTCAGTACTTC
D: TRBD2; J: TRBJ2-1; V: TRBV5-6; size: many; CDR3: CASSRAGEYNEQFF; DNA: TGTGCCAGCAGCCGAGCGGGAGAATACAATGAGCAGTTCTTC
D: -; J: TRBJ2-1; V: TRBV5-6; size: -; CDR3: CASSSKDTYNEQFF; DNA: TGTGCCAGCAGCTCTAAGGACACCTACAATGAGCAGTTCTTC
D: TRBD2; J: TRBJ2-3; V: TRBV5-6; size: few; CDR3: CASSLEWGGGTDTQYF; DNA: TGTGCCAGCAGCTTGGAGTGGGGGGGAGGCACAGATACGCAGTATTTT
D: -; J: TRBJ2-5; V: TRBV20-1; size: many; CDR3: CSARVGGPQETQYF; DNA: TGCAGTGCTAGGGTGGGGGGGCCGCAAGAGACCCAGTACTTC
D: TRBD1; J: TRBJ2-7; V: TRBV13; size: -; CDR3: CASSHGDSTYEQYF; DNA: TGTGCCAGCAGCCATGGGGACAGTACCTACGAGCAGTACTTC
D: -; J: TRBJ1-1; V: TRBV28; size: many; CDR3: CASSSRHAEAFF; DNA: TGTGCCAGCAGTAGCCGGCACGCTGAAGCTTTCTTT
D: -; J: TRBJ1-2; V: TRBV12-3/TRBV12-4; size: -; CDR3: CASSAGQSYGYTF; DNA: TGTGCCAGCAGCGCCGGACAGAGCTATGGCTACACCTTC
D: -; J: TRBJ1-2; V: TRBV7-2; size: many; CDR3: CASSITRLTYGYTF; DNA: TGTGCCAGCAGCATCACTAGGCTCACCTATGGCTACACCTTC
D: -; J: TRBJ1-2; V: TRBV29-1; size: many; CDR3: CSASKIGHGYTF; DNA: TGCAGCGCCTCAAAAATAGGGCATGGCTACACCTTC
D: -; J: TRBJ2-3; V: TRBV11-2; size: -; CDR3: CASSVSGRNTDTQYF; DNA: TGTGCCAGCAGCGTAAGTGGGCGAAACACAGATACGCAGTATTTT
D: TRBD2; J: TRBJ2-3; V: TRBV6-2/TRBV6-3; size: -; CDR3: CASTLAGLGRGPTDTQYF; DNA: TGTGCCAGCACACTAGCGGGACTCGGAAGGGGCCCCACAGATACGCAGTATTTT
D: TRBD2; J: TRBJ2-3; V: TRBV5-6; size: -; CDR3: CASSRPGLDTDTQYF; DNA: TGTGCCAGCAGCAGACCGGGACTAGACACAGATACGCAGTATTTT
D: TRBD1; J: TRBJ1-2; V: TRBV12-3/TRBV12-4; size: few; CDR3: CASSPRQGGGGYTF; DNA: TGTGCCAGCAGTCCCCGCCAGGGGGGAGGTGGCTACACCTTC
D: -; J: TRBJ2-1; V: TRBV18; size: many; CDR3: CASSPPISNEQFF; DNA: TGTGCCAGCTCACCACCGATTTCCAATGAGCAGTTCTTC
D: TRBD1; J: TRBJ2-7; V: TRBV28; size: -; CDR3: CASSYRGDRSYEQYF; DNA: TGTGCCAGCAGTTACAGGGGCGATCGCTCCTACGAGCAGTACTTC
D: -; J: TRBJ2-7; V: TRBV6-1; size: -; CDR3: CASSEEPQQGYEQYF; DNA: TGTGCCAGCAGTGAAGAACCACAGCAGGGCTACGAGCAGTACTTC
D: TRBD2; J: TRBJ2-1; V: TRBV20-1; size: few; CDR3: CSALAVGSYNEQFF; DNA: TGCAGTGCCCTAGCGGTTGGATCCTACAATGAGCAGTTCTTC
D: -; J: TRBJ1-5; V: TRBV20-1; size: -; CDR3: CSARDWGAPQPQHF; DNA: TGCAGTGCTAGAGATTGGGGGGCGCCTCAGCCCCAGCATTTT
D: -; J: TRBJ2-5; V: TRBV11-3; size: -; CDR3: CASSLAGTLGETQYF; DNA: TGTGCCAGCAGCTTAGCCGGGACCCTCGGGGAGACCCAGTACTTC
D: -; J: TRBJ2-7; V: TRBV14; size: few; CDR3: CASSRGRGYEQYF; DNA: TGTGCCAGCAGCCGGGGCAGGGGCTACGAGCAGTACTTC
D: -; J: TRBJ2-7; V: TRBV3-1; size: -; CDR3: CASSQVLQGSYEQYF; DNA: TGTGCCAGCAGCCAAGTGTTGCAGGGCTCCTACGAGCAGTACTTC
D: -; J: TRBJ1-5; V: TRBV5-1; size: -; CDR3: CASSPGWQGPHQPQHF; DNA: TGCGCCAGCAGCCCGGGATGGCAGGGACCCCATCAGCCCCAGCATTTT
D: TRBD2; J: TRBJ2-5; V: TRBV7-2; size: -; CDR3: CASSPFWGGGETQYF; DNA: TGTGCCAGCAGCCCCTTCTGGGGCGGGGGGGAGACCCAGTACTTC
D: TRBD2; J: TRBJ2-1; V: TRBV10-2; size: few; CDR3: CASSRLAGGTYNEQFF; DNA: TGCGCCAGCAGTAGACTAGCGGGGGGCACTTACAATGAGCAGTTCTTC
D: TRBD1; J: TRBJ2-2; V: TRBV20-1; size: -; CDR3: CSASRQGVATGELFF; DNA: TGCAGTGCTTCCCGACAGGGGGTAGCCACCGGGGAGCTGTTTTTT
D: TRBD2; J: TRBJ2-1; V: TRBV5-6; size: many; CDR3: CASGGGGLAGHEQFF; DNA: TGTGCCAGCGGCGGCGGCGGACTAGCGGGCCATGAGCAGTTCTTC
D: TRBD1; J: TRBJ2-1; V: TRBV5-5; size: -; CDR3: CASSLEPPAGTGPHEQFF; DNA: TGTGCCAGCAGCTTGGAGCCACCGGCGGGGACAGGCCCCCATGAGCAGTTCTTC
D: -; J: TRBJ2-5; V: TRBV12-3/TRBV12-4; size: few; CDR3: CASRRLVEETQYF; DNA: TGTGCCAGCAGGCGACTAGTTGAGGAGACCCAGTACTTC
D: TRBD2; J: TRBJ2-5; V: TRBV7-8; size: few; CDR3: CASSLYSGGQETQYF; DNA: TGTGCCAGCAGCTTATACAGCGGGGGTCAAGAGACCCAGTACTTC
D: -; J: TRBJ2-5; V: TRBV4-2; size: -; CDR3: CASSQEVGGRKETQYF; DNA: TGTGCCAGCAGCCAAGAGGTTGGCGGCCGAAAAGAGACCCAGTACTTC
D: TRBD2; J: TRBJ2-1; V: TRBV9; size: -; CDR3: CASSPGLAGTYNEQFF; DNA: TGTGCCAGCAGCCCAGGACTAGCGGGGACCTACAATGAGCAGTTCTTC